This T cell receptor beta chain derives from a study of T-cell reconstitution after alpha-beta-depleted transplantation in children. Unique molecular identifiers were used to barcode this TCRbeta library. TCRdb reanalysed the PCR reads using MiXCR and keeps one entry per CDR3 protein. The sample records 100,000 to 150,000 distinct CDR3 sequences, more than 20% being singletons. V lost 5 bases to trimming and J lost 5 bases; unmatched junction nucleotides: 4. Germline V lookup: CDR1 SGHRS, CDR2 YFSETQ. The CDR3 has 14 amino acids. The J gene is TRBJ1-4, the V gene TRBV5-1; TRBD1 matches at 9 bases. Sequencing was performed on PBMCs, mostly from graft donor cells, taken 180 days after TCRalphabeta/CD19-depleted stem cell transplant. The clonotype comes from a male patient aged 2 to 10 who had a stem cell transplant for chronic granulomatous disease, so the T cells may come from the graft donor. The CDR3 region has the DNA TGCGCCAGCAGTTTCGGGACAGGGAATGAAAAACTGTTTTTT. Translating it yields CASSFGTGNEKLFF.